This TCR beta chain was recorded in a study of post-analysis software for immune sequencing data. This clonotype was seen only a few times. Its antigen is not known. This CDR3 comprises 14 residues. Germline values: CDR1 WSHSY, CDR2 SAAADI. V lost 10 bases, J lost 3 bases, and 8 bases stayed unmatched. The TCR beta cDNA libraries carried unique molecular identifiers. TCRdb analysed the PCR reads with MiXCR anew, one entry per CDR3 protein. The sample has roughly 410,000 distinct CDR3 sequences, approximately 38% seen once. Notes on the study in general: In patients, TRBV5-6, TRBV5-1 and TRBV20-1 belonged to five TRBV segments found more frequently than in controls.

This sequence originates from a girl aged 5-17 years with multiple sclerosis. The chain couples TRBV10-2 to TRBJ2-2; 7 bases align to TRBD1. The specimen was blood. The CDR3 here is CATDSTGYTGELFF. CDR3 nucleotides: TGCGCCACAGATTCGACAGGGTACACCGGGGAGCTGTTTTTT.